The clone carrying this T cell receptor beta chain was counted a single time. The antigen is unknown. This specimen includes other DNA sequences encoding the same CDR3. Authors' processing steps: From ImmunoSEQ came sequences covering only the junction and carrying no quality scores, so filtering differed. Measured with immunoSEQ multiplex PCR; TCRdb has only the in-frame clones, and not every one. D and trimming were read from the DNA, whereas the V and J calls and clone size are those reported in that table. Of 2 million to 2.5 million clones in the sample, 85% to 95% were seen once. These data are taken from a study of shared clonotypes between healthy human individuals. For the study at large: The cohort comprised two women and a few men. Their ages spanned 18 to 49 years.

The CDR3 contains 15 residues. With 0 bases removed from V and 2 bases from J, the gap between germline ends came to 8 bases. Germline CDR1 reads LGHNA; CDR2 reads YSLEER. The study's findings and limits: The generation probabilities recorded for non-shared clonotypes fell below those of clonotypes shared by all four donors. The study found 4.5% to 6% of naive CD4 clonotypes shared across several donors.

The receptor was derived from a man in his late teens or twenties in good health. Some clones in this sample may be carry-over from other donors' samples. Source material: naive CD4+ T cells from PBMCs. This sample's subset: CD45RA+ positively selected. This sequence joins TRBV4-3 and TRBJ2-1; D not certain. CDR3: CASSQEVGPYNEQFF. The CDR3 DNA sequence: TGCGCCAGCAGCCAAGAAGTCGGCCCCTACAATGAGCAGTTCTTC.